The rows below give T cell receptor beta chains drawn from one sample of a study of shared clonotypes between healthy human individuals. Assay used: immunoSEQ multiplex PCR; TCRdb lists only in-frame clones, some missing. The sample carries 760,000 or so clones, about 96% recorded once. The sequenced material came from naive CD8+ T cells sorted from blood. Receptors originate from a man under 40 in good health. Each CDR3 is given with its conserved first and last residue. A D gene is named only where the DNA matches it firmly. The size field is filled for only some rows; it gives once, few, many or a size class.

15	TRBV4-2	.	.	TRBJ2-5	TGTGCCAGCAGCCAGTATCTAGCGCCCAAAGAGACCCAGTACTTC	CASSQYLAPKETQYF
13	TRBV7-8	.	.	TRBJ2-7	TGTGCCAGCAGTGTGGGCAACTCCTACGAGCAGTACTTC	CASSVGNSYEQYF
12	TRBV7-9	.	.	TRBJ2-5	TGTGCCAGCAGCTTAGGGGTCGAGACCCAGTACTTC	CASSLGVETQYF
16	TRBV14	.	.	TRBJ2-3	TGTGCCAGCAGCCAAGATCGAATAGGAAACACAGATACGCAGTATTTT	CASSQDRIGNTDTQYF
16	TRBV19	TRBD1	.	TRBJ1-5	TGTGCCAGTAGTCCCCCGCGGACAGGGGGTTACCAGCCCCAGCATTTT	CASSPPRTGGYQPQHF
16	TRBV27	TRBD2	.	TRBJ2-3	TGTGCCAGCAGCTCACGACTAGCGAAAAGGCCAGATACGCAGTATTTT	CASSSRLAKRPDTQYF
18	TRBV5-4	.	.	TRBJ2-6	TGTGCCAGCAGCTTGTGGCCGGGGGCGCAGTCTGGGGCCAACGTCCTGACTTTC	CASSLWPGAQSGANVLTF
13	TRBV7-2	.	.	TRBJ2-5	TGTGCCAGCAGCCTACGGACTCGTGAGACCCAGTACTTC	CASSLRTRETQYF
16	TRBV7-9	TRBD2	.	TRBJ2-1	TGTGCCAGCAGGCCTACTAGCGGGGGGCTCTACAATGAGCAGTTCTTC	CASRPTSGGLYNEQFF
13	TRBV25-1	.	once	TRBJ2-1	TGTGCCAGCAGTGAAGGTGTCCCCAATGAGCAGTTCTTC	CASSEGVPNEQFF
14	TRBV28	.	.	TRBJ1-2	TGTGCCAGCAGTCTAATTATGTCCTGGGAGGGCTACACCTTC	CASSLIMSWEGYTF
12	TRBV30	.	.	TRBJ2-2	TGTGCCGGCCCTAGTTTTTTCGGGGAGCTGTTTTTT	CAGPSFFGELFF
18	TRBV7-8	TRBD2	.	TRBJ2-3	TGTGCCAGCAGCTTAAAGTCGGTACTAGCGGCAAGCACAGATACGCAGTATTTT	CASSLKSVLAASTDTQYF
14	TRBV9	.	.	TRBJ2-1	TGTGCCAGCAGCCACCGCCAGGGCGACAATGAGCAGTTCTTC	CASSHRQGDNEQFF
14	TRBV28	TRBD1	once	TRBJ1-5	TGTGCCAGCAGTTGGCAGGGGGCTCGGCAGCCCCAGCATTTT	CASSWQGARQPQHF
14	TRBV6-1	TRBD1	once	TRBJ2-3	TGTGCCACAACTACGGGACAGGGAACAGATACGCAGTATTTT	CATTTGQGTDTQYF
17	TRBV27	TRBD2	.	TRBJ2-2	TGTGCCAGCAGTTTATACGGTGGCGGGAGTGGTATCGGGGAGCTGTTTTTT	CASSLYGGGSGIGELFF
16	TRBV5-1	.	.	TRBJ2-2	TGCGCCAGCAGCTTGGCCGCGGGGTCCCTCGCCGGGGAGCTGTTTTTT	CASSLAAGSLAGELFF
16	TRBV27	.	.	TRBJ2-1	TGTGCCAGCAGGGGGGTTGGGGGGCAGTCCTACAATGAGCAGTTCTTC	CASRGVGGQSYNEQFF
16	TRBV4-1	TRBD2	once	TRBJ2-1	TGCGCCAGCAGCCAGCAGCGTAGCGGGGCCAACAATGAGCAGTTCTTC	CASSQQRSGANNEQFF
16	TRBV19	.	.	TRBJ2-2	TGTGCCAGTATTCCCCCTGGGGGGACGAACACCGGGGAGCTGTTTTTT	CASIPPGGTNTGELFF
15	TRBV7-2	TRBD2	.	TRBJ2-3	TGTGCCAGCAGCTCGGGACTAGCGGGCACAGATACGCAGTATTTT	CASSSGLAGTDTQYF
14	TRBV5-4	.	.	TRBJ2-7	TGTGCCAGCAGCTTGAATCCATTCTCCTACGAGCAGTACTTC	CASSLNPFSYEQYF
15	TRBV6-1	.	.	TRBJ2-7	TGTGCCAGCAGGGTACAGGTCTTCTCTTCCTACGAGCAGTACTTC	CASRVQVFSSYEQYF
14	TRBV7-6	.	.	TRBJ2-7	TGTGCCAGCAGCTTAGAGACCTTCTCCTACGAGCAGTACTTC	CASSLETFSYEQYF
15	TRBV7-9	TRBD2	.	TRBJ2-1	TGTGCCAGCAGTACCGGGACTAGCGGACACAATGAGCAGTTCTTC	CASSTGTSGHNEQFF
13	TRBV29-1	TRBD1	.	TRBJ2-7	TGCAGCGCGGGACAGGGGGGCCTCTACGAGCAGTACTTC	CSAGQGGLYEQYF
14	TRBV5-1	TRBD1	.	TRBJ2-1	TGCGCCAGCAGCCCAGGACAGGGGGAACATGAGCAGTTCTTC	CASSPGQGEHEQFF
14	TRBV18	TRBD2	.	TRBJ2-3	TGTGCCAGCTCACCGGGAGGGTACCCAGATACGCAGTATTTT	CASSPGGYPDTQYF
16	TRBV5-1	TRBD1	.	TRBJ1-2	TGCGCCAGCGGGAGCAGCTTAGGGACAGGGGACTATGGCTACACCTTC	CASGSSLGTGDYGYTF
13	TRBV9	.	.	TRBJ2-7	TGTGCCAGCAGCGTAGATGGGCCGTCCGAGCAGTACTTC	CASSVDGPSEQYF
18	TRBV7-9	TRBD1	.	TRBJ2-2	TGTGCCAGCAGCTTAGTCGCCGGGACAGGGAAAGACACCGGGGAGCTGTTTTTT	CASSLVAGTGKDTGELFF
16	TRBV11-2	.	.	TRBJ2-1	TGTGCCAGCAGCTTAGCGGTAGCCCTATCCTACAATGAGCAGTTCTTC	CASSLAVALSYNEQFF
17	TRBV7-9	.	.	TRBJ2-1	TGTGCCAGCAGCCCGGACAGGGGCACTAGCGGGGACAATGAGCAGTTCTTC	CASSPDRGTSGDNEQFF
12	TRBV7-9	.	.	TRBJ2-7	TGTGCCAGCAGCTTCGGGGTCACCGAGCAGTACTTC	CASSFGVTEQYF
14	TRBV5-6	.	.	TRBJ1-1	TGTGCCAGCAGCTTCTATCTGGGGAAAACTGAAGCTTTCTTT	CASSFYLGKTEAFF
13	TRBV30	TRBD1	.	TRBJ1-5	TGTGCCTGGTCGACAGGGTTCAATCAGCCCCAGCATTTT	CAWSTGFNQPQHF
15	TRBV7-9	.	.	TRBJ2-2	TGTGCCAGCAGCCCCAAGGACAGGAACACCGGGGAGCTGTTTTTT	CASSPKDRNTGELFF
14	TRBV6-5	.	.	TRBJ2-3	TGTGCCAGCAGTTACGGCGGTAGCACAGATACGCAGTATTTT	CASSYGGSTDTQYF
16	TRBV10-1	TRBD2	.	TRBJ2-2	TGCGCCAGCAGTGAGGTAACTAGCGGGAGGGTCGGGGAGCTGTTTTTT	CASSEVTSGRVGELFF
15	TRBV5-1	TRBD2	.	TRBJ2-1	TGCGCCAGCAGCTTTGGACTAGCGGGAGCTAATGAGCAGTTCTTC	CASSFGLAGANEQFF